This T cell receptor beta chain was observed in a study of human T cells and chemical hapten exposure. Study in general: Patients additionally received therapeutic doses of diphenylcyclopropenone on the scalp once a week, and this continued throughout the approximately 23-week study. General study points: The donor cohort had alopecia, so its immune response may not match that of healthy people. TCRs at high frequency, those above 1 in 1000, did not change with DPC sensitization.

Time point defined: pre-sensitization, week 0. Treatment here: therapeutic diphenylcyclopropenone sensitization with weekly scalp DPC. Researchers extracted total RNA from unfractionated whole blood. The CDR3 consists of 13 residues. With V trimmed by 7 bases and J by 5 bases, 2 bases remained unmatched. The germline gives CDR1 MNHNY, CDR2 SVGAGI (reference sequence). One entry per CDR3 protein, called by TCRdb with MiXCR from the RACE reads. The sample yields approximately 370,000 distinct CDR3 sequences, about 5.4% seen once. This clonotype has a count of ten or more. Its antigen is currently unknown.

This sample comprised whole blood, obtained in connection with sensitization to the hapten diphenylcyclopropenone (DPC). The sequence derives from a woman aged 18 to 35 with alopecia areata. Some clones in this sample may be carry-over from other donors' samples. The genes are TRBV6-6 and TRBJ1-6; 7 nucleotides agree with TRBD1. The CDR3 region has the DNA TGTGCCAGCACGGGACAGCATAATTCACCCCTCCACTTT. Protein: CASTGQHNSPLHF.